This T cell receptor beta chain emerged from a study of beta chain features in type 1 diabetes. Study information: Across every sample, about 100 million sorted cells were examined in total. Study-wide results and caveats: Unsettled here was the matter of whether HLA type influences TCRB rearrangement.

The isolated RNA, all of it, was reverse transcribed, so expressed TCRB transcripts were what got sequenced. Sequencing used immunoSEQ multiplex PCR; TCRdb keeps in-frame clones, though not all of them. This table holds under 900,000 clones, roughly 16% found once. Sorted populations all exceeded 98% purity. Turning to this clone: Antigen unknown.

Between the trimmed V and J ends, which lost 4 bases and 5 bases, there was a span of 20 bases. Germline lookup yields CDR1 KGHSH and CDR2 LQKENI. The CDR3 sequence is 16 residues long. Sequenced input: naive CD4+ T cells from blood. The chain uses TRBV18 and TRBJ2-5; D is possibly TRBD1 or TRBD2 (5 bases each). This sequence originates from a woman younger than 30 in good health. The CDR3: CASSRPGRNSGETQYF. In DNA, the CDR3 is TGTGCCAGCTCACGACCGGGACGCAACTCCGGGGAGACCCAGTACTTC.